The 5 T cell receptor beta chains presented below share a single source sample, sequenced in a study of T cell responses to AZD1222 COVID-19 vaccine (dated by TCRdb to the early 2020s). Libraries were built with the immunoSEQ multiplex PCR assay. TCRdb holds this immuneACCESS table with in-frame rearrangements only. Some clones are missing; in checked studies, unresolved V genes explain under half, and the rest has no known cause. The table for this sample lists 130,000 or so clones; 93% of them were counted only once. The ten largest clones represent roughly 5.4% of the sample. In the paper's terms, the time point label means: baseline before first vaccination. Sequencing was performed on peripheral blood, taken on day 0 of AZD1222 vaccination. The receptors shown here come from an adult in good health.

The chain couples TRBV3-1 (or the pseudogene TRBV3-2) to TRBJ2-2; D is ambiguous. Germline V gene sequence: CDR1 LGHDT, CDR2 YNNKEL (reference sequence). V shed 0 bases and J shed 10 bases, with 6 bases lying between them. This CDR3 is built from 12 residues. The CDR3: CASSQDEEELFF. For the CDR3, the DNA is TGTGCCAGCAGCCAAGATGAGGAGGAGCTGTTTTTT.

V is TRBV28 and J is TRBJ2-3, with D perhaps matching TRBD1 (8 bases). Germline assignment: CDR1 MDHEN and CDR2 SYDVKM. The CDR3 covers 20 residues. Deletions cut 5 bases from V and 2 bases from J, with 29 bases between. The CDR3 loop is CASSIPRQGPGGRYTDTQYF. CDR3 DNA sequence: TGTGCCAGCAGTATCCCGAGACAGGGGCCGGGGGGTCGATACACAGATACGCAGTATTTT.

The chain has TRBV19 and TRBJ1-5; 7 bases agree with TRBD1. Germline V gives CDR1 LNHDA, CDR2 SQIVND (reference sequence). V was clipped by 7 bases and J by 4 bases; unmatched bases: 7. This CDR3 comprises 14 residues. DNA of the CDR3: TGTGCCAGTAAACACCGGGACAGTAATCAGCCCCAGCATTTT. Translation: CASKHRDSNQPQHF.

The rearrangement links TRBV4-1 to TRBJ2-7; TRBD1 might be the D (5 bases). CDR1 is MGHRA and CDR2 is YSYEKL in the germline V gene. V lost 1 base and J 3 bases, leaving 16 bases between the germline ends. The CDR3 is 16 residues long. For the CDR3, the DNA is TGCGCCAGCAGCCAAGGGGGTGGAAAAGGGGACTACGAGCAGTACTTC. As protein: CASSQGGGKGDYEQYF.

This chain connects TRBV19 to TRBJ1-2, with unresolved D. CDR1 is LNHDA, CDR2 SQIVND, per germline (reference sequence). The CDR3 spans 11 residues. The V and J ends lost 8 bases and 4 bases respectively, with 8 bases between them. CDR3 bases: TGTGCCAGTCATCGTGGCTATGGCTACACCTTC. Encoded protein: CASHRGYGYTF.